The clone carrying this T cell receptor beta chain was seen more than once but under ten times. The sample belongs to a study of blood T cell repertoires in COVID-19. Study overall: Nucleic acid was either cDNA or gDNA, and it came from T cells, B-cell-depleted T cells, or PBMCs.

V lost 4 bases to trimming and J lost 0 bases; unmatched junction nucleotides: 11. This CDR3 comprises 17 residues. Germline CDR1 reads MNHNS; CDR2 reads SASEGT. Clones were read by immunoSEQ multiplex PCR, and TCRdb kept only the in-frame ones, dropping some. The sample lists tens of thousands of clones; less than 85% were seen once. Sequencing was carried out using peripheral blood. The receptor was isolated from a human donor with acute or convalescent COVID-19. The donor label of this sample is uncertain. The chain employs TRBV6-1 and TRBJ1-2; TRBD1 matches 7 bases. CDR3 nucleotide sequence: TGTGCCAGCAGTGCACCACCGGGACAGAATCCTAACTATGGCTACACCTTC. Translated: CASSAPPGQNPNYGYTF.